This T cell receptor (beta chain) was found in a study of neurological immune-mediated disorders (dated 2019 in TCRdb). Broadly, across the study: Among the 35 or so multiple sclerosis patients, around 31 had relapsing-remitting MS and 3 had secondary progressive MS. The 85 to 110 TCR-beta libraries included longitudinal samples, technical triplicates and paired sorted CD4+ and CD8+ T-cell subsets alongside PBMC samples. Peripheral blood TCR-beta repertoires from patients with HTLV-I-associated myelopathy (HAM/TSP), patients with multiple sclerosis, and healthy controls were compared in the study using UMI-based sequencing. The cohort comprised 68 subjects: roughly 15 HAM/TSP patients, some 34 multiple sclerosis patients and around 20 healthy controls.

This clonotype was detected ten times or more. Its specific antigen is unknown. One end of the junction is discordant with germline, which a read error may explain. Points the paper makes about the study in general: Across subjects, expanded clones never shared an identical CDR3 amino acid sequence, which suggests that the TCR-beta repertoires in every group were private. TCR clonal expansion was greatest in HAM/TSP patients and smallest in MS patients, who ranked below even healthy controls. The MS cluster was not associated with any clinical or MRI features, and the authors stated that larger cohorts are needed. Repertoires from 18 of 34 MS patients were grouped by phylogenetic analysis into a cluster of related CDR3 sequences, suggesting a possible repertoire-level signature.

CDR1 and CDR2 are read off the germline V gene as MNHNS and SASEGT. The CDR3 contains 13 residues, cysteine and phenylalanine counted. Only CDR3 DNA remains: 39 bases, in frame from the first base. cDNA synthesis used template-switch 5'RACE with a primer carrying a 10-nucleotide random unique molecular identifier tagging each TCR transcript. Every sequencing run covered 15-18 subjects and yielded more than 180 million TCR-beta sequences. The RNeasy kit was used to extract total RNA. The KAPA Real-time Library Amplification kit was used to amplify TCR-beta VDJ regions with primers targeting the TCR constant region and the 5'RACE anchor. Sample indexes and Illumina adaptors were added in a first PCR, after which library yield was increased in a second PCR. The roughly 650 bp TCR product was size-selected on a 2% E-gel SizeSelection system after Ampure bead purification. Library quality was checked on a Bioanalyzer, concentration was measured with Qubit, and libraries were quantified with the Kapa Library Quantification kit before pooling. An Illumina HiSeq 2500 sequenced the libraries paired-end 2 x 150 bp. To increase sequence diversity, about 25-31% phiX was spiked into each library pool. As for how the authors treated the data: Quality-filtered reads were processed with the UMI-based MiGEC pipeline, which removed over 80% of raw TCR sequences during error correction. IMGT germline references were used for aligning VDJ genes, and each clonotype was defined as a unique CDR3 amino acid sequence together with its V-J genes. Clonal expansion, Shannon diversity and CDR3 relatedness were evaluated with VDJtools (CalcPairwiseDistances, ClusterSamples), while phylogenetic trees were built in CLCbio workbench. Expanded clones were defined as having at least 8 unique UMIs, based on coefficient-of-variation modelling across technical triplicates. TCRdb trimmed the raw reads at Q25, called clones with MiXCR and kept productive beta chains. Each CDR3 protein gets just one entry, which takes the most common genes and DNA from the rows behind it. TCRdb's processing, not the study's, gives the V and J calls here. Across this sample there are about 74,000 distinct CDR3 sequences, with around 5% seen only once. Clones ranked in the top ten supply 7.4% of the sample.

For unsorted PBMC libraries, 2 million PBMCs were used after storage in RNAlater at -80 degrees C until RNA extraction. The multiple sclerosis patients were enrolled in a US clinical protocol that used magnetic resonance imaging to evaluate disease progression. Peripheral blood was subjected to Ficoll-Hypaque density gradient centrifugation to isolate PBMCs, which were then cryopreserved in liquid nitrogen. The V and J segments used are TRBV6-1 and TRBJ1-5; no D gene call is confident. The sequence came from a man younger than 30 with multiple sclerosis. Sample: PBMCs. The CDR3 has the sequence CASSAVSNQPQNF. The DNA sequence is TGTGCCAGCAGTGCTGTTAGCAATCAGCCCCAGAATTTT.